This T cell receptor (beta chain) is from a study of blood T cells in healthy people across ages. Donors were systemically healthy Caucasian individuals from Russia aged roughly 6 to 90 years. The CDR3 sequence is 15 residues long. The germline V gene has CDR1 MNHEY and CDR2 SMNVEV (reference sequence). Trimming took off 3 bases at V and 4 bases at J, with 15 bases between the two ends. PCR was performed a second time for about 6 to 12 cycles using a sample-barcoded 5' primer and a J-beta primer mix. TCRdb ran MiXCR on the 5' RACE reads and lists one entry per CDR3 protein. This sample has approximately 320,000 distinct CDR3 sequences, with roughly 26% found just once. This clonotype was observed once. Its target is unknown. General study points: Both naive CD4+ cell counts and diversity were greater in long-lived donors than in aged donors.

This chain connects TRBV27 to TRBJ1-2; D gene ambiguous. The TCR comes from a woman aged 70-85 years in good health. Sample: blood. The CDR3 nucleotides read TGTGCCAGCAGTTTTAAGGACGGCCGGGGCTATGGCTACACCTTC. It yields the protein CASSFKDGRGYGYTF.